One sample yielded the 14 T cell receptor delta chains listed below, sequenced in a study of gamma-delta chains in newborns, infants, children. TCRdb reanalyzed the reads using CATT. This table holds 950 to 1,100 delta-chain clones, about 7.6% found once. The sample taken for sequencing was blood. The source is a child who was a newborn, infant or young child, either healthy, febrile or measles-vaccinated (not recorded which).

This clone occurred a few times. Just one base apart from a much larger clone, this may be a read error. Distinct nucleotide sequences in the sample also encode this CDR3. The V gene is TRDV2, the J gene TRDJ3, with TRDD3 matching 12 bases. This CDR3 region has 18 residues. Germline lookup yields CDR1 GEAIGNYY and CDR2 EKD. In DNA form, the CDR3 reads TGTGCCTGTGACAGTACTGGGGGATACTCCTGGGACACTCGACAGATGTTTTTC. This gives the protein CACDSTGGYSWDTRQMFF.

This clone is deemed large. The sample holds other DNA sequences that translate to the same CDR3. The rearrangement links TRDV2 to TRDJ1, with D perhaps TRDD3 (6 bases). Trimming took 0 bases from V and 2 from J, leaving 12 bases between them. This CDR3 is built from 15 residues. CDR1 is GEAIGNYY and CDR2 is EKD in the germline V gene. CDR3 bases: TGTGCCTGTGACACCGTGGGATATAAGACCGATAAACTCATCTTT. This sequence encodes CACDTVGYKTDKLIF.

This clone is categorized as hyperexpanded. Within the sample, other DNA sequences also encode this same CDR3. The chain employs TRDV2 and TRDJ2, with 10 nucleotides matching TRDD3. Germline values: CDR1 GEAIGNYY, CDR2 EKD. The length of the CDR3 is 14 residues. J was trimmed by 5 bases and V by 2 bases; bases with no gene match: 1. The CDR3 here is CACDILGDTAQLFF. In DNA form, the CDR3 reads TGTGCCTGTGACATACTGGGGGATACAGCACAACTCTTCTTT.

This clone was seen a few times. A much larger clone is a single base away; this may be a read error. This chain joins TRDV2 and TRDJ3; 11 positions match TRDD3. The CDR3 is 18 amino acids. Germline V lookup: CDR1 GEAIGNYY, CDR2 EKD. The CDR3 region has the DNA TGTGCCTGTGACAGTGGGGGATACGGCTCCTGGGGCACCCGACAGATGTTTTTC. Its translation is CACDSGGYGSWGTRQMFF.

About this clone itself: A read error is the likely source, as a far larger clone sits one nucleotide away. This chain links TRDV2 with TRDJ3, with TRDD3 matching 7 bases. Germline V gene sequence: CDR1 GEAIGNYY, CDR2 EKD. This CDR3 spans 17 amino acids. The CDR3 protein is CACDTWGSSWGTRQMFF. CDR3 DNA: TGTGCCTGTGACACCTGGGGGAGCTCCTGGGGCACCCGACAGATGTTTTTC.

This clone is deemed medium-sized (0.01 to 0.1%). V usage is TRDV2 and J usage is TRDJ3; 11 positions agree with TRDD3. The germline gives CDR1 GEAIGNYY, CDR2 EKD. The junction had 6 bases not matched to a gene; V was cut back by 3 bases and J by 0 bases. The CDR3 totals 19 residues. The CDR3 DNA sequence: TGTGCCTGTGACGCCATACTGGGGGATAGCTCCTGGGACACCCGACAGATGTTTTTC. Protein sequence: CACDAILGDSSWDTRQMFF.

For this clone: A read error is the likely source, as a far larger clone sits one nucleotide away. This sequence joins TRDV2 and TRDJ3; TRDD3 agrees at 9 bases. J gave up 0 bases and V 3 bases, and 5 bases lay outside the gene matches. The CDR3 has 18 amino acids. Germline CDR1 reads GEAIGNYY; CDR2 reads EKD. Here the CDR3 DNA reads TGTGCCTGTGACGCCGTACTGGGGGACTCCTGGGACACCCGACAGATGTTTTTC. Protein product: CACDAVLGDSWDTRQMFF.

Remarks on this clone: Other DNA sequences of this sample code for an identical CDR3. The chain has TRDV2 and TRDJ3, with 11 bases identical to TRDD3. The CDR3 extends over 20 amino acids. Germline lookup yields CDR1 GEAIGNYY and CDR2 EKD. V shed 2 bases, J shed 0 bases, and the junction held 8 bases outside the gene matches. CDR3 sequence reads: CACDKTGGYPPSWDTRQMFF. In DNA form, the CDR3 reads TGTGCCTGTGACAAAACTGGGGGATATCCCCCCTCCTGGGACACCCGACAGATGTTTTTC.

DNA of the CDR3: TGTGCCTGTGACACCGTGGGGATACGATCCCGGGACACCCGACAGATGTTTTTC. This encodes CACDTVGIRSRDTRQMFF. This chain connects TRDV2 to TRDJ3; 9 nucleotides agree with TRDD3. The CDR3 length is 18 residues. The germline CDR1 and CDR2 sequences are GEAIGNYY and EKD. V lost 0 bases to trimming and J lost 5 bases; unmatched junction nucleotides: 7.

A word on this clone: A much larger clone lies a single base off, so this may be a read error. V gene TRDV2 combines with J gene TRDJ2; 12 bases match TRDD3. TCRdb offers no J gene call, so here the DNA was matched to germline to obtain one. CDR3 length equals 19 residues. CDR1 GEAIGNYY and CDR2 EKD come from the germline V gene. The V segment lost 3 bases and the J segment 2 bases; nucleotides outside the gene matches: 12. In nucleotides, the CDR3 is TGTGCCTGTGACCCCATACTGGGGGATACCCCCATCTTGACAGCACAACTCTTCTTT. It yields the protein CACDPILGDTPILTAQLFF.

This clone has only a few counts. A much larger clone lies one base from this, so it may be a read error. Other DNA sequences of this sample code for an identical CDR3. The chain employs TRDV2 and TRDJ2; 9 bases fit TRDD3. Germline-derived CDR1 and CDR2 are GEAIGNYY and EKD. This CDR3 comprises 16 residues. CDR3 loop: CACDVLGEALTAQLFF. For the CDR3, the DNA is TGTGCCTGTGACGTACTGGGGGAAGCTTTGACAGCCCAACTCTTCTTT.

This clone was observed a handful of times. Compared with germline, one end of the junction differs, possibly owing to a read error. The sample has other DNA sequences that encode this CDR3 too. The rearrangement joins TRDV1 to TRDJ1; 8 bases are a match to TRDD3. The CDR3 runs to 17 residues. The germline V gene encodes CDR1 TSWWSYY and CDR2 QGS. CDR3 DNA sequence: TGTGCTCTTGGGGACCCCTTACTGGGGGCCCACACCGATAAACTTATCTTT. This gives the protein CALGDPLLGAHTDKLIF.

This clone showed up just a few times. This could be a read error, since a much larger clone is one nucleotide away. The CDR3: CARDTWGQSSWDTRQMFF. The CDR3 region has the DNA TGTGCCCGTGACACCTGGGGACAGAGCTCCTGGGACACCCGACAGATGTTTTTC. The chain couples TRDV2 to TRDJ3; TRDD3 might be the D (6 bases). The CDR3 is 18 amino acids. Germline-derived CDR1 and CDR2 are GEAIGNYY and EKD.

In the case of this clone: A much larger clone differs from this one at a single base, so this may be a read error. This CDR3 is also generated by other DNA sequences in the sample. The J gene is TRDJ3, the V gene TRDV2; no firm D call. The V gene lost 1 base and the J gene lost 0 bases, with 12 bases spanning the gap. Germline values: CDR1 GEAIGNYY, CDR2 EKD. The CDR3 runs 18 residues. CDR3 loop: CACDTPDSSSWDTRQMFF. The CDR3 nucleotides read TGTGCCTGTGACACACCAGATTCAAGCTCCTGGGACACCCGACAGATGTTTTTC.